These T cell receptor beta chains were read from a single sample in a study of blood T cells in healthy people across ages. TCRdb reprocessed the 5' RACE reads with MiXCR, giving one entry per CDR3 protein. This table has about 670,000 distinct CDR3 sequences, less than 45% appearing once. The sequenced sample consisted of blood. Every receptor here comes from an elderly man in good health. Each CDR3 is given with its conserved first and last residue. Fields, in order: D gene, clone size, J gene, V gene, CDR3 protein, CDR3 DNA. A D gene is named only where the DNA matches it firmly. A clone size is listed for some rows: how often the clone was seen (once, few, many), or a class if it is expanded.

D gene: NA; clone size: NA; J gene: TRBJ1-6; V gene: TRBV7-9; CDR3 protein: CASSLGTGVDSPLHF; CDR3 DNA: TGTGCCAGCAGCTTAGGGACGGGGGTCGATTCACCCCTCCACTTT
D gene: NA; clone size: NA; J gene: TRBJ2-5; V gene: TRBV20-1; CDR3 protein: CSAKGPTTETQYF; CDR3 DNA: TGCAGTGCCAAGGGGCCGACTACTGAGACCCAGTACTTC
D gene: NA; clone size: NA; J gene: TRBJ2-3; V gene: TRBV6-6; CDR3 protein: CASRGGTASTDTQYF; CDR3 DNA: TGTGCCAGCAGGGGCGGGACGGCTAGCACAGATACGCAGTATTTT
D gene: TRBD2; clone size: NA; J gene: TRBJ2-7; V gene: TRBV6-2/TRBV6-3; CDR3 protein: CASSYPARLAGNEQYF; CDR3 DNA: TGTGCCAGCAGTTACCCCGCCCGACTAGCGGGAAATGAGCAGTACTTC
D gene: NA; clone size: many; J gene: TRBJ2-2; V gene: TRBV4-1; CDR3 protein: CASSQDHLWGGGELFF; CDR3 DNA: TGCGCCAGCAGCCAAGATCATTTGTGGGGCGGCGGGGAGCTGTTTTTT
D gene: NA; clone size: NA; J gene: TRBJ2-7; V gene: TRBV11-2; CDR3 protein: CASSSDRTYEQYF; CDR3 DNA: TGTGCCAGCAGCTCGGACAGAACCTACGAGCAGTACTTC
D gene: TRBD1; clone size: few; J gene: TRBJ1-1; V gene: TRBV7-8; CDR3 protein: CASSLGQGPVNTEAFF; CDR3 DNA: TGTGCCAGCAGCTTAGGACAGGGGCCCGTGAACACTGAAGCTTTCTTT
D gene: NA; clone size: few; J gene: TRBJ1-1; V gene: TRBV11-1; CDR3 protein: CASSWRGRGATEAFF; CDR3 DNA: TGTGCCAGCAGCTGGAGAGGGCGTGGGGCGACTGAAGCTTTCTTT
D gene: NA; clone size: few; J gene: TRBJ2-1; V gene: TRBV20-1; CDR3 protein: CSATGLYEQFF; CDR3 DNA: TGCAGTGCTACGGGGCTCTATGAGCAGTTCTTC
D gene: NA; clone size: few; J gene: TRBJ2-7; V gene: TRBV7-2; CDR3 protein: CASSLESPSLSEQYF; CDR3 DNA: TGTGCCAGCAGCCTAGAGTCGCCCTCCCTTTCGGAGCAGTACTTC
D gene: NA; clone size: NA; J gene: TRBJ2-1; V gene: TRBV20-1; CDR3 protein: CSAEPGGPYNEQFF; CDR3 DNA: TGCAGTGCGGAACCAGGGGGGCCCTACAATGAGCAGTTCTTC
D gene: TRBD1; clone size: NA; J gene: TRBJ1-5; V gene: TRBV30; CDR3 protein: CAWSVGTVGNQPQHF; CDR3 DNA: TGTGCCTGGAGTGTAGGGACAGTGGGCAATCAGCCCCAGCATTTT
D gene: TRBD2; clone size: NA; J gene: TRBJ2-1; V gene: TRBV5-1; CDR3 protein: CASSLRGGQSSPYNEQFF; CDR3 DNA: TGCGCCAGCAGCTTGCGGGGGGGCCAGAGTTCCCCCTACAATGAGCAGTTCTTC
D gene: NA; clone size: many; J gene: TRBJ2-3; V gene: TRBV9; CDR3 protein: CASSIGGGRGTDTQYF; CDR3 DNA: TGTGCCAGCAGCATAGGAGGGGGGAGAGGAACAGATACGCAGTATTTT
D gene: TRBD1; clone size: NA; J gene: TRBJ2-4; V gene: TRBV12-5; CDR3 protein: CASGLVRDRGLRNIQYF; CDR3 DNA: TGTGCTAGTGGTTTGGTGAGGGACAGGGGGCTTCGAAACATTCAGTACTTC
D gene: TRBD2; clone size: few; J gene: TRBJ2-5; V gene: TRBV7-2; CDR3 protein: CASSFASGAGGQPVRQTQYF; CDR3 DNA: TGTGCCAGCAGCTTCGCAAGTGGTGCGGGGGGTCAACCCGTCCGGCAGACCCAGTACTTC
D gene: NA; clone size: NA; J gene: TRBJ2-7; V gene: TRBV15; CDR3 protein: CATTSTFPYEQYF; CDR3 DNA: TGTGCCACCACTTCTACGTTCCCCTACGAGCAGTACTTC
D gene: NA; clone size: NA; J gene: TRBJ1-2; V gene: TRBV7-2; CDR3 protein: CASSLVGSTNYGYTF; CDR3 DNA: TGTGCCAGCAGCTTAGTGGGGTCCACTAACTATGGCTACACCTTC
D gene: TRBD1; clone size: NA; J gene: TRBJ1-6; V gene: TRBV7-9; CDR3 protein: CASSLGDRGSSPLHF; CDR3 DNA: TGTGCCAGCAGCTTAGGGGACAGGGGAAGTTCACCCCTCCACTTT
D gene: TRBD2; clone size: many; J gene: TRBJ2-5; V gene: TRBV27; CDR3 protein: CASSSPPTSGSGRTQYF; CDR3 DNA: TGTGCCAGCAGTTCTCCCCCGACTAGCGGGAGCGGGCGGACCCAGTACTTC
D gene: NA; clone size: few; J gene: TRBJ1-2; V gene: TRBV9; CDR3 protein: CASSPNSVGGYTF; CDR3 DNA: TGTGCCAGCAGCCCCAACTCGGTAGGTGGCTACACCTTC
D gene: NA; clone size: NA; J gene: TRBJ2-1; V gene: TRBV6-6; CDR3 protein: CASSYDRYNEQFF; CDR3 DNA: TGTGCCAGCAGTTACGACAGATACAATGAGCAGTTCTTC
D gene: NA; clone size: NA; J gene: TRBJ2-3; V gene: TRBV20-1; CDR3 protein: CSGFGGALDTQYF; CDR3 DNA: TGCAGTGGGTTTGGGGGAGCCCTGGATACGCAGTATTTT
D gene: TRBD1; clone size: NA; J gene: TRBJ1-2; V gene: TRBV3-1; CDR3 protein: CASSPWTGDGYTF; CDR3 DNA: TGTGCCAGCAGCCCTTGGACAGGCGATGGCTACACCTTC
D gene: NA; clone size: NA; J gene: TRBJ2-7; V gene: TRBV6-2/TRBV6-3; CDR3 protein: CASSSWSRLEQYF; CDR3 DNA: TGTGCCAGCAGTTCCTGGTCTAGACTCGAGCAGTACTTC
D gene: NA; clone size: NA; J gene: TRBJ1-5; V gene: TRBV20-1; CDR3 protein: CSARDKGGNQPQHF; CDR3 DNA: TGCAGTGCTAGAGATAAAGGGGGCAATCAGCCCCAGCATTTT
D gene: TRBD1; clone size: NA; J gene: TRBJ2-3; V gene: TRBV6-5; CDR3 protein: CASRLTGGVDTQYF; CDR3 DNA: TGTGCCAGCAGACTTACAGGGGGCGTAGATACGCAGTATTTT
D gene: TRBD2; clone size: NA; J gene: TRBJ2-5; V gene: TRBV12-3/TRBV12-4; CDR3 protein: CASLTSGTSGVETQYF; CDR3 DNA: TGTGCCAGCCTCACATCGGGAACTAGCGGGGTAGAGACCCAGTACTTC
D gene: TRBD2; clone size: many; J gene: TRBJ2-5; V gene: TRBV29-1; CDR3 protein: CSAETSGSLETQYF; CDR3 DNA: TGCAGCGCCGAGACTAGCGGGAGCCTCGAGACCCAGTACTTC
D gene: NA; clone size: NA; J gene: TRBJ2-5; V gene: TRBV5-1; CDR3 protein: CASKPARVWETQYF; CDR3 DNA: TGCGCCAGTAAGCCCGCGAGGGTTTGGGAGACCCAGTACTTC
D gene: NA; clone size: NA; J gene: TRBJ1-5; V gene: TRBV6-1; CDR3 protein: CASSLDSYSDQPQHF; CDR3 DNA: TGTGCCAGCAGCTTAGACAGTTATAGCGATCAGCCCCAGCATTTT
D gene: TRBD1; clone size: NA; J gene: TRBJ1-5; V gene: TRBV28; CDR3 protein: CASRQGARSQPQHF; CDR3 DNA: TGTGCCAGCAGGCAGGGGGCTCGAAGTCAGCCCCAGCATTTT
D gene: NA; clone size: NA; J gene: TRBJ2-7; V gene: TRBV21-1; CDR3 protein: CASSKADSNYEQYF; CDR3 DNA: TGTGCCAGCAGCAAAGCGGACAGCAACTACGAGCAGTACTTC
D gene: TRBD1; clone size: NA; J gene: TRBJ1-2; V gene: TRBV6-1; CDR3 protein: CASSEILTGTASYGYTF; CDR3 DNA: TGTGCCAGCAGTGAAATTCTCACCGGGACAGCCTCCTATGGCTACACCTTC
D gene: NA; clone size: NA; J gene: TRBJ2-7; V gene: TRBV20-1; CDR3 protein: CSARDRRTLQPAQYF; CDR3 DNA: TGCAGTGCTAGAGATCGACGGACCCTCCAACCGGCGCAGTACTTC
D gene: TRBD1; clone size: few; J gene: TRBJ2-5; V gene: TRBV3-1; CDR3 protein: CASRDRGNQETQYF; CDR3 DNA: TGTGCCTCCCGGGACAGGGGGAACCAAGAGACCCAGTACTTC
D gene: NA; clone size: few; J gene: TRBJ2-7; V gene: TRBV28; CDR3 protein: CATLRTPEEQYF; CDR3 DNA: TGTGCCACCCTACGGACGCCTGAAGAGCAGTACTTC
D gene: NA; clone size: NA; J gene: TRBJ1-5; V gene: TRBV7-8; CDR3 protein: CASTLMGPGSNQPQHF; CDR3 DNA: TGTGCCAGCACCCTAATGGGGCCGGGGAGCAATCAGCCCCAGCATTTT
D gene: TRBD2; clone size: many; J gene: TRBJ2-1; V gene: TRBV29-1; CDR3 protein: CSVEGGSSWFENEQFF; CDR3 DNA: TGCAGCGTTGAGGGCGGGAGTAGTTGGTTTGAGAATGAGCAGTTCTTC
D gene: NA; clone size: many; J gene: TRBJ2-1; V gene: TRBV20-1; CDR3 protein: CSAALAFEQFF; CDR3 DNA: TGCAGTGCGGCCCTAGCGTTTGAGCAGTTCTTC
D gene: NA; clone size: NA; J gene: TRBJ1-1; V gene: TRBV20-1; CDR3 protein: CSARKSGDNEAFF; CDR3 DNA: TGCAGTGCCCGTAAATCAGGGGACAATGAAGCTTTCTTT
D gene: NA; clone size: few; J gene: TRBJ2-2; V gene: TRBV9; CDR3 protein: CASSVAGPNTGELFF; CDR3 DNA: TGTGCCAGCAGCGTAGCGGGACCCAACACCGGGGAGCTGTTTTTT
D gene: TRBD1; clone size: NA; J gene: TRBJ2-2; V gene: TRBV4-3; CDR3 protein: CASSLGQGADTGELYF; CDR3 DNA: TGCGCCAGCAGCCTCGGACAGGGGGCGGACACCGGGGAGCTGTATTTT
D gene: TRBD1; clone size: NA; J gene: TRBJ2-4; V gene: TRBV20-1; CDR3 protein: CSAIRDSKNIQYF; CDR3 DNA: TGCAGTGCTATCCGGGACAGCAAAAACATTCAGTACTTC
D gene: NA; clone size: few; J gene: TRBJ2-3; V gene: TRBV27; CDR3 protein: CASSSGRGIDTQYF; CDR3 DNA: TGTGCCAGCAGTTCAGGACGGGGCATAGATACGCAGTATTTT
D gene: NA; clone size: few; J gene: TRBJ1-1; V gene: TRBV7-9; CDR3 protein: CASSLAEGGTEAFF; CDR3 DNA: TGTGCCAGCAGCTTAGCGGAGGGAGGCACTGAAGCTTTCTTT
D gene: TRBD2; clone size: NA; J gene: TRBJ2-1; V gene: TRBV20-1; CDR3 protein: CSARLAGVTYNEQFF; CDR3 DNA: TGCAGTGCTAGACTAGCGGGAGTAACCTACAATGAGCAGTTCTTC
D gene: NA; clone size: NA; J gene: TRBJ2-3; V gene: TRBV29-1; CDR3 protein: CSARGIGDTQYF; CDR3 DNA: TGCAGCGCCAGGGGCATAGGAGATACGCAGTATTTT
D gene: TRBD2; clone size: many; J gene: TRBJ2-7; V gene: TRBV12-3/TRBV12-4; CDR3 protein: CASATRTRLEQYF; CDR3 DNA: TGTGCCAGCGCCACCCGGACTAGGCTCGAGCAGTACTTC
D gene: TRBD1; clone size: NA; J gene: TRBJ2-1; V gene: TRBV20-1; CDR3 protein: CSARDPQGASNEQFF; CDR3 DNA: TGCAGTGCTAGAGATCCCCAGGGGGCGAGCAATGAGCAGTTCTTC
D gene: TRBD2; clone size: NA; J gene: TRBJ2-3; V gene: TRBV12-3/TRBV12-4; CDR3 protein: CASSLGGGRAGTQYF; CDR3 DNA: TGTGCCAGCAGTCTGGGCGGCGGGAGGGCCGGTACGCAGTATTTT